This record looks at one TCR beta chain sequence and its context. Its antigen remains unidentified. The final CDR3 position lacks the conserved phenylalanine or tryptophan, pointing to a likely read error. This CDR3 has 16 amino acids. The V gene end was trimmed by 3 bases and the J gene end by 9 bases; junction bases not matched to a gene: 10. Germline V gene lookup returns CDR1 PRHDT and CDR2 FYEKMQ (reference sequence). TCRdb called the reads again in MiXCR, with one record for every CDR3 protein. The table includes under 800,000 distinct CDR3 sequences, 20% to 25% detected once. This record belongs to a study of T cell repertoires in cytomegalovirus infection. The overall study: A matching HLA type, together with CMV infection, was signaled by public TCR beta signatures. Whole-study findings and limits: Within the response measured ex vivo, HLA-C-restricted CMV-specific TCR beta clonotypes were dominant. Carriers of CMV and the relevant HLA type were discriminated by public TCR beta frequency.

This chain links TRBV13 with TRBJ2-5; 13 bases are a match to TRBD2. The origin of this receptor is a human donor in good health (CMV status not recorded). Some clones in this sample may be carry-over from other donors' samples. The sequencing sample was made of CD8+ T cells from PBMCs. This chain's CDR3 is CASSFGTSGDPGAQYC. The CDR3 nucleotides read TGTGCCAGCAGCTTCGGGACTAGCGGGGACCCCGGCGCCCAGTACTGC.